These 30 T cell receptor beta chains came from one sample sequenced in a study of shared clonotypes between healthy human individuals. The assay was immunoSEQ multiplex PCR, and TCRdb's table has in-frame clones only and misses some. Here the sample spans 650,000 to 800,000 clones, about 92% being singletons. Selected positively for CCR7 and CD45RO-negative, naive CD8 cells excluded terminally differentiated effector memory CD45RA+ cells. Sequencing was carried out using naive CD8+ T cells sorted from blood. These receptor sequences come from a man aged 30 to 39 in good health.

A few counts support this clone. The chain employs TRBV7-2 and TRBJ2-1; a possible D gene is TRBD2 (5 bases). The V end lost 2 bases, the J end lost 0 bases, and 14 bases lay between the germline ends. The CDR3 is 17 residues long. Germline V lookup: CDR1 SGHTA, CDR2 FQGNSA. CDR3 sequence (DNA): TGTGCCAGCAGCTTAACCCACCCCGGGATCTCCTACAATGAGCAGTTCTTC. It translates to CASSLTHPGISYNEQFF.

The chain uses TRBV6-1 and TRBJ2-7; D remains ambiguous. The CDR3 covers 16 residues. Germline CDR1 is MNHNS and CDR2 is SASEGT. V was clipped by 3 bases and J by 1 base, with 16 bases between them. In DNA, the CDR3 is TGTGCCAGCAGTGAGTCGACCGCTCTCGGGTCCTACGAGCAGTACTTC. It codes for CASSESTALGSYEQYF.

V is TRBV29-1 and J is TRBJ2-1; 8 bases are a match to TRBD1. V lost 8 bases, J lost 6 bases, and 9 bases stayed unmatched. This CDR3 comprises 13 residues. Germline V gives CDR1 SQVTM, CDR2 ANQGSEA. The CDR3 sequence: CSSRQGRFNEQFF. The CDR3, as DNA: TGCAGCTCACGACAGGGGAGATTCAATGAGCAGTTCTTC.

The V and J genes are TRBV20-1 and TRBJ2-1; D not resolved. Germline CDR1 reads DFQATT; CDR2 reads SNEGSKA (reference sequence). This CDR3 is 10 amino acids long. Trimming cost V 7 bases and J 6 bases, with 7 bases left between them. CDR3 region: CSGGSNEQFF. The CDR3 nucleotides are TGCAGTGGGGGTAGCAATGAGCAGTTCTTC.

This chain connects TRBV28 to TRBJ1-5, with 8 nucleotides matching TRBD1. Trimming at V came to 6 bases and at J to 3 bases, leaving 4 bases not matched to a gene. Germline V gene data show CDR1 as MDHEN and CDR2 as SYDVKM. The CDR3 sequence is 14 residues long. In DNA form, the CDR3 reads TGTGCCAGCAGCTGGACAGGGACCAATCAGCCCCAGCATTTT. This translates into CASSWTGTNQPQHF.

This clone came up a few times. CDR3 bases: TGTGCCAGCAGTTTCCTAGACACCTCCGAGGCCTATGGCTACACCTTC. This gives the protein CASSFLDTSEAYGYTF. The gene calls are TRBV28 and TRBJ1-2; no clear D. Germline V CDR1 and CDR2: MDHEN, SYDVKM. V shed 3 bases and J shed 4 bases, with 18 bases lying between them. This CDR3 region has 16 residues.

The gene calls are TRBV7-6 and TRBJ1-5; tentative D call: TRBD1 (6 bases). The CDR3 runs 16 residues. V was clipped by 4 bases and J by 4 bases, with 17 bases between them. Germline CDR1 SGHVS, CDR2 FNYEAQ. The CDR3 nucleotides are TGTGCCAGCAGCTCCTTGACAGGTTCGGGGAATCAGCCCCAGCATTTT. Its protein product is CASSSLTGSGNQPQHF.

This rearrangement joins TRBV9 to TRBJ2-1; TRBD2 is a possible D gene (6 bases). Germline assignment: CDR1 SGDLS and CDR2 YYNGEE. Trimming took off 6 bases at V and 3 bases at J, with 10 bases between the two ends. The CDR3 totals 13 residues. The CDR3 is CASNMEGYNEQFF. The CDR3 nucleotides read TGTGCCAGCAATATGGAGGGCTACAATGAGCAGTTCTTC.

This rearrangement joins TRBV6-1 to TRBJ2-7; 7 nucleotides match TRBD1. Unmatched junction bases numbered 10, after V lost 8 bases and J lost 3 bases. Germline CDR1 MNHNS, CDR2 SASEGT. The CDR3 runs 14 residues. The CDR3 DNA is TGTGCCAGCGGGGCCGGGACAGAGTACTACGAGCAGTACTTC. Amino acid sequence: CASGAGTEYYEQYF.

This clone was counted between two and nine times. This chain links TRBV9 with TRBJ1-3; D not resolved. Germline CDR1 is SGDLS and CDR2 is YYNGEE. Trimming left V 4 bases short and J 0 bases short, with 11 bases between. The CDR3 is 15 residues long. CDR3 sequence reads: CASSSDGDSGNTIYF. The DNA of the CDR3 is TGTGCCAGCAGCTCGGACGGGGACTCTGGAAACACCATATATTTT.

The chain is built from TRBV7-6 and TRBJ2-1; 11 nucleotides align to TRBD2. Per the germline V gene, CDR1 is SGHVS and CDR2 is FNYEAQ. This CDR3 spans 19 amino acids. The junction had 16 bases not matched to a gene; V was cut back by 2 bases and J by 7 bases. The CDR3 region is CASSLKTSGITRQGNEQFF. DNA for the CDR3: TGTGCCAGCAGCTTAAAGACTAGCGGGATTACCCGGCAAGGGAATGAGCAGTTCTTC. The full variable domain, with the rest looked up from reference TRBV7-6 and TRBJ2-1, is GAGVSQSPRYKVTKRGQDVALRCDPISGHVSLYWYRQALGQGPEFLTYFNYEAQQDKSGLPNDRFSAERPEGSISTLTIQRTEQRDSAMYRCASSLKTSGITRQGNEQFFGPGTRLTVL.

The CDR3 spells CASTVGRGLGYEQYF. In nucleotides, the CDR3 is TGTGCCAGCACTGTCGGGAGGGGCCTAGGGTACGAGCAGTACTTC. The chain uses TRBV28 and TRBJ2-7; 8 nucleotides agree with TRBD2. The CDR3 loop spans 15 amino acids. Unmatched junction bases numbered 12, after V lost 7 bases and J lost 4 bases. Per the germline V gene, CDR1 is MDHEN and CDR2 is SYDVKM.

The rearrangement joins TRBV5-1 to TRBJ2-5; D is possibly TRBD1 or TRBD2 (6 bases each). V gave up 0 bases and J gave up 4 bases, with 13 bases separating them. There are 15 residues in the CDR3. Germline V gene data show CDR1 as SGHRS and CDR2 as YFSETQ. The CDR3 DNA reads as TGCGCCAGCAGCTTGGGACAGGATAGCGGAGAGACCCAGTACTTC. As protein: CASSLGQDSGETQYF. Combining the CDR3 with reference TRBV5-1 and TRBJ2-5 gives the whole variable domain KAGVTQTPRYLIKTRGQQVTLSCSPISGHRSVSWYQQTPGQGLQFLFEYFSETQRNKGNFPGRFSGRQFSNSRSEMNVSTLELGDSALYLCASSLGQDSGETQYFGPGTRLLVL.

The chain has TRBV5-6 and TRBJ1-2; D not certain. Germline CDR1 SGHDT, CDR2 YYEEEE. This CDR3 has 15 residues. The germline V and J ends were trimmed by 0 bases and 5 bases, with 14 bases remaining between them. The CDR3 protein is CASSLAAAWWYGYTF. CDR3 coding DNA: TGTGCCAGCAGCTTGGCCGCGGCGTGGTGGTATGGCTACACCTTC.

This clone was observed a single time. V and J are TRBV7-6 and TRBJ2-5, with D tentatively TRBD1 or TRBD2 (5 bases each). V lost 1 base and J lost 6, with 12 bases in between. Germline values: CDR1 SGHVS, CDR2 FNYEAQ. This CDR3 is 14 amino acids long. The CDR3 loop reads CASSLGGGAKTQYF. The CDR3 DNA follows: TGTGCCAGCAGCTTAGGTGGGGGAGCGAAGACCCAGTACTTC.

There are many counts of this clone. The rearrangement joins TRBV6-4 to TRBJ2-1, with 11 bases matching TRBD2. CDR3 length: 14 amino acids. Germline CDR1 and CDR2: MRHNA and SNTAGT. Trimming removed 2 bases from V and 10 bases from J; junction bases left unmatched: 4. The CDR3 spells CASSDLAGGGEQFF. The CDR3 DNA is TGTGCCAGCAGTGACCTAGCGGGAGGAGGGGAGCAGTTCTTC.

This chain uses TRBV6-6 with TRBJ1-2; 7 nucleotides align to TRBD1. Germline V CDR1 and CDR2: MNHNY, SVGAGI (reference sequence). The CDR3 covers 15 residues. V gave up 0 bases and J gave up 8 bases; unmatched junction bases: 9. The CDR3 nucleotides are TGTGCCAGCAGTTACTCGACTGGCCAGGGGGGAGGCTACACCTTC. Its protein product is CASSYSTGQGGGYTF.

J is TRBJ2-7 and V is TRBV13; tentatively, D is TRBD1 (6 bases). CDR3 size: 14 residues. Trimming removed 4 bases at V and 0 bases at J, with 10 bases between. Germline values: CDR1 PRHDT, CDR2 FYEKMQ (reference sequence). CDR3 protein: CASSSYRVSYEQYF. The DNA for the CDR3 is TGTGCCAGCAGCTCATACAGGGTCTCCTACGAGCAGTACTTC. The full variable domain, in which reference TRBV13 and TRBJ2-7 provide the parts outside the CDR3, is AAGVIQSPRHLIKEKRETATLKCYPIPRHDTVYWYQQGPGQDPQFLISFYEKMQSDKGSIPDRFSAQQFSDYHSELNMSSLELGDSALYFCASSSYRVSYEQYFGPGTRLTVT.

The chain recombines TRBV7-6 with TRBJ2-5, with TRBD2 matching over 11 bases. The length of the CDR3 is 16 residues. J lost 5 bases, V lost 4 bases, and 9 bases had no gene match. Germline V gene lookup returns CDR1 SGHVS and CDR2 FNYEAQ. The CDR3 nucleotides are TGTGCCAGCAGCTCCCTAGCGGGAGGCCCCAAGGAGACCCAGTACTTC. Its protein product is CASSSLAGGPKETQYF.

This clone was seen a handful of times. The V call is TRBV7-9, the J call TRBJ2-1; 7 bases map to TRBD1. Germline CDR1 is SEHNR and CDR2 is FQNEAQ (reference sequence). This CDR3 comprises 14 residues. J lost 7 bases, V lost 5 bases, and 8 bases had no gene match. The DNA of the CDR3 is TGTGCCAGCAGCCTGGGACAGCCCGGGAATGAGCAGTTCTTC. Translation: CASSLGQPGNEQFF.

The chain couples TRBV2 to TRBJ2-7; tentatively, D is TRBD2 (6 bases). V was pared by 7 bases and J by 1 base, with 17 bases between. The germline CDR1 and CDR2 sequences are SNHLY and FYNNEI. CDR3 length: 15 residues. In DNA form, the CDR3 reads TGTGCCAGCATTATGGAGCCGGGAGTATCCTACGAGCAGTACTTC. It translates to CASIMEPGVSYEQYF.

This clone was seen only once. The chain has TRBV5-1 and TRBJ2-7; D is undetermined. The V gene's germline CDR1 is SGHRS and CDR2 YFSETQ. CDR3 length: 13 amino acids. Trimming removed 1 base from V and 3 bases from J, with 8 bases in between. CDR3 region: CASSLNTDYEQYF. The CDR3 coding sequence is TGCGCCAGCAGCTTGAACACTGACTACGAGCAGTACTTC.

This chain connects TRBV7-9 to TRBJ2-3; 7 positions agree with TRBD2. The CDR3 is 16 amino acids. Unmatched junction bases numbered 6, after V lost 2 bases and J lost 1 base. Germline CDR1 reads SEHNR; CDR2 reads FQNEAQ (reference sequence). CDR3 in DNA: TGTGCCAGCAGCTTACCACTTCGGGAGGGCACAGATACGCAGTATTTT. Its protein product is CASSLPLREGTDTQYF.

V usage is TRBV7-9 and J usage is TRBJ2-7, with D perhaps matching TRBD1 (6 bases). The CDR3 covers 14 residues. Germline CDR1 SEHNR, CDR2 FQNEAQ (reference sequence). The ends were cut back, 0 bases at V and 2 bases at J, with 8 bases in the middle. CDR3 DNA: TGTGCCAGCAGCTTAGCGGACAGCACCTACGAGCAGTACTTC. Residues: CASSLADSTYEQYF.

The chain carries TRBV14 and TRBJ2-1; 9 nucleotides agree with TRBD2. CDR3 length: 14 amino acids. Germline loops: CDR1 SGHDN, CDR2 FVKESK. V gave up 3 bases and J gave up 4 bases; unmatched junction bases: 1. CDR3 sequence: CASSHLAGYNEQFF. The CDR3 DNA follows: TGTGCCAGCAGCCACCTAGCGGGGTACAATGAGCAGTTCTTC.

This clone was seen only a few times. V usage is TRBV30 and J usage is TRBJ2-7; D may correspond to TRBD1 or TRBD2 (5 bases each). Germline values: CDR1 GTSNPN, CDR2 SVGIG (reference sequence). This CDR3 region has 15 residues. V lost 3 bases to trimming and J lost 1 base, with 16 bases between them. As DNA, the CDR3 is TGTGCCTGGAGGGGACCGGGGACCTATTCCTACGAGCAGTACTTC. This gives the protein CAWRGPGTYSYEQYF.

V gene TRBV7-6 combines with J gene TRBJ1-2; 8 nucleotides agree with TRBD1. Per the germline V gene, CDR1 is SGHVS and CDR2 is FNYEAQ. V was clipped by 0 bases and J by 8 bases; unmatched bases: 5. The CDR3 spans 14 residues. The CDR3 DNA is TGTGCCAGCAGCTTAGCGCTACAGGGGGGAGGCTACACCTTC. It translates to CASSLALQGGGYTF.

The rearrangement links TRBV29-1 to TRBJ2-7, with D tentatively TRBD2 (5 bases). V shed 6 bases and J shed 4 bases, with 16 bases lying between them. This CDR3 comprises 13 residues. The germline V gene has CDR1 SQVTM and CDR2 ANQGSEA. The CDR3: CSVVWASNYEQYF. The CDR3 region has the DNA TGCAGCGTCGTCTGGGCTAGCAATTACGAGCAGTACTTC.

This clone was detected once. The chain employs TRBV4-1 and TRBJ1-1; TRBD1 matches 7 bases. The CDR3 totals 14 residues. Trimming at V came to 5 bases and at J to 0 bases, leaving 3 bases not matched to a gene. CDR1 and CDR2 from the germline V gene are MGHRA and YSYEKL. The CDR3 coding sequence is TGCGCCAGCAGCGCGGGACAGCTGAACACTGAAGCTTTCTTT. The encoded protein is CASSAGQLNTEAFF.

The chain is built from TRBV28 and TRBJ1-4; 10 bases match TRBD1. In germline, CDR1 is MDHEN, CDR2 SYDVKM. V trimming: 1 base; J trimming: 6 bases; junction bases outside the gene matches: 5. CDR3 length: 16 residues. The CDR3 spells CASSLYRGQGYEKLFF. The CDR3 bases are TGTGCCAGCAGTTTATATCGGGGACAGGGGTATGAAAAACTGTTTTTT. The entire variable domain, with the rest obtained from reference TRBV28 and TRBJ1-4, is as follows: DVKVTQSSRYLVKRTGEKVFLECVQDMDHENMFWYRQDPGLGLRLIYFSYDVKMKEKGDIPEGYSVSREKKERFSLILESASTNQTSMYLCASSLYRGQGYEKLFFGSGTQLSVL.